These 14 T cell receptor beta chains came from one sample sequenced in a study of OX40 agonist ivuxolimab in advanced cancers. The data were produced by immunoSEQ multiplex PCR, yet TCRdb's version contains in-frame clones alone and is incomplete. Of 70,000 to 100,000 clones listed, approximately 90% are singletons. The source material was CD4+ or CD8+ T cells sorted from blood, sampled in a trial of the OX40 agonist ivuxolimab. These receptor sequences come from an adult with an advanced solid tumor such as melanoma, head and neck, liver or kidney cancer.

For the CDR3, the DNA is TGTGCCAGCAGCTTCGAACGGGGCTATGGCTACACCTTC. Amino acids: CASSFERGYGYTF. The chain joins TRBV7-3 to TRBJ1-2; D gene ambiguous. Trimming took 3 bases from V and 4 from J, leaving 9 bases between them. The CDR3 consists of 13 residues. Germline V gene lookup returns CDR1 SGHTA and CDR2 FQGTGA.

This chain uses TRBV6-6 with TRBJ2-7; tentative D call: TRBD1 (5 bases). Germline V CDR1 and CDR2: MNHNY, SVGAGI (reference sequence). CDR3 length equals 13 residues. Between the trimmed V and J ends, which lost 0 bases and 7 bases, there was a span of 10 bases. DNA for the CDR3: TGTGCCAGCAGTTACTCCAGGGCTCGGGAGCAGTACTTC. Protein: CASSYSRAREQYF.

CDR3 in amino acids: CSVELWGSGNTIYF. The CDR3 nucleotides read TGCAGCGTTGAATTATGGGGCTCTGGAAACACCATATATTTT. The chain has TRBV29-1 and TRBJ1-3; D gene ambiguous. In germline, CDR1 is SQVTM, CDR2 ANQGSEA. V lost 2 bases, J lost 0 bases, and 8 bases lay in between. The CDR3 covers 14 residues.

The chain employs TRBV4-1 and TRBJ1-2, with 7 positions matching TRBD1. The CDR3 is made up of 14 amino acids. The junction had 8 bases not matched to a gene; V was cut back by 6 bases and J by 4 bases. Germline CDR1 reads MGHRA; CDR2 reads YSYEKL. CDR3 residues: CASRQAGGLYGYTF. The DNA of the CDR3 is TGCGCCAGCAGACAGGCAGGGGGGCTCTATGGCTACACCTTC.

The CDR3 nucleotides are TGCGCCAGCAGCGAGGGACTAGCGCACAATGAGCAGTTCTTC. Translation gives CASSEGLAHNEQFF. V is TRBV5-1 and J is TRBJ2-1; the match to TRBD2 covers 10 bases. The CDR3 runs 14 residues. V lost 4 bases, J lost 5 bases, and 3 bases stayed unmatched. CDR1 and CDR2 from the germline V gene are SGHRS and YFSETQ.

The V and J genes are TRBV29-1 and TRBJ2-7; maybe TRBD2 (5 bases). V shed 4 bases and J shed 0 bases, with 10 bases lying between them. Germline CDR1 reads SQVTM; CDR2 reads ANQGSEA. The CDR3 totals 13 residues. Here the CDR3 DNA reads TGCAGCGTTGTGCCGGGGAGCTCCTACGAGCAGTACTTC. Encoded protein: CSVVPGSSYEQYF.

This chain links TRBV6-6 with TRBJ2-5; the D gene is possibly TRBD2 (5 bases). CDR1 is MNHNY, CDR2 SVGAGI, per germline (reference sequence). V shed 0 bases and J shed 2 bases, with 7 bases lying between them. The CDR3 covers 14 residues. The CDR3 DNA sequence: TGTGCCAGCAGTTACTCGATAGCGCAAGAGACCCAGTACTTC. Protein: CASSYSIAQETQYF.

The chain carries TRBV13 and TRBJ1-2, with a tentative D call TRBD1 (5 bases). V was trimmed by 3 bases and J by 0 bases, leaving 11 bases between them. CDR1 PRHDT and CDR2 FYEKMQ come from the germline V gene (reference sequence). The CDR3 extends over 15 amino acids. This CDR3 reads CASSLGGEANYGYTF. DNA of the CDR3: TGTGCCAGCAGCTTGGGGGGAGAAGCTAACTATGGCTACACCTTC.

The rearrangement links TRBV5-4 to TRBJ1-1, with 7 bases matching TRBD1. V shed 4 bases, J shed 3 bases, and the junction held 9 bases outside the gene matches. The CDR3 spans 15 residues. Per germline, CDR1 SGHNT and CDR2 YYREEE (reference sequence). The CDR3: CASSPQTGMDTEAFF. The CDR3 DNA reads TGTGCCAGCAGCCCTCAGACAGGGATGGACACTGAAGCTTTCTTT.

This chain joins TRBV6-5 and TRBJ2-7; unclear D gene. V lost 4 bases to trimming and J lost 4 bases, with 20 bases between them. This CDR3 spans 16 amino acids. Germline lookup yields CDR1 MNHEY and CDR2 SVGAGI. The CDR3 bases are TGTGCCAGCAGTTTATCATGGACGGGTCTGAAGTACGAGCAGTACTTC. This encodes CASSLSWTGLKYEQYF.

The chain combines TRBV21-1 with TRBJ2-2; the table assigns TRBD2, which was not confirmed against the DNA. TRBV21-1 is a documented pseudogene. CDR3 length equals 20 residues. CDR3 DNA sequence: TGTGCCAGCAGCAAAAAAGGTGGGGAAACTAGCGGGAGTCATCTCGGGGAGCTGTTTTTT. Residues: CASSKKGGETSGSHLGELFF.

The chain carries TRBV9 and TRBJ2-7, with TRBD1 as a possible D gene (9 bases). The CDR3 length is 18 residues. The germline CDR1 and CDR2 sequences are SGDLS and YYNGEE. Trimming pared 4 bases from V and 3 bases from J, leaving 26 bases between. CDR3 loop: CASSPPSGGTGKIYEQYF. In DNA form, the CDR3 reads TGTGCCAGCAGCCCCCCTTCGGGAGGGACAGGGAAGATCTACGAGCAGTACTTC. The full variable domain, completed using reference TRBV9 and TRBJ2-7, is DSGVTQTPKHLITATGQRVTLRCSPRSGDLSVYWYQQSLDQGLQFLIQYYNGEERAKGNILERFSAQQFPDLHSELNLSSLELGDSALYFCASSPPSGGTGKIYEQYFGPGTRLTVT.

Written as DNA, the CDR3 is TGCGCCAGCAGCCAAGCCCCGACTAGCGGGAGTGTCGACAATGAGCAGTTCTTC. Encoded protein: CASSQAPTSGSVDNEQFF. The chain couples TRBV4-1 to TRBJ2-1; TRBD2 matches at 12 bases. The germline CDR1 and CDR2 sequences are MGHRA and YSYEKL. The V gene end was trimmed by 1 base and the J gene end by 5 bases; junction bases not matched to a gene: 9. This CDR3 comprises 18 residues.

V and J are TRBV27 and TRBJ1-5; D is ambiguous. The CDR3 totals 13 residues. Germline CDR1 and CDR2: MNHEY and SMNVEV (reference sequence). V gave up 4 bases and J gave up 6 bases, with 10 bases separating them. The CDR3 loop is CASSSTLSQPQHF. The DNA of the CDR3 is TGTGCCAGCAGTTCCACACTCTCTCAGCCCCAGCATTTT.